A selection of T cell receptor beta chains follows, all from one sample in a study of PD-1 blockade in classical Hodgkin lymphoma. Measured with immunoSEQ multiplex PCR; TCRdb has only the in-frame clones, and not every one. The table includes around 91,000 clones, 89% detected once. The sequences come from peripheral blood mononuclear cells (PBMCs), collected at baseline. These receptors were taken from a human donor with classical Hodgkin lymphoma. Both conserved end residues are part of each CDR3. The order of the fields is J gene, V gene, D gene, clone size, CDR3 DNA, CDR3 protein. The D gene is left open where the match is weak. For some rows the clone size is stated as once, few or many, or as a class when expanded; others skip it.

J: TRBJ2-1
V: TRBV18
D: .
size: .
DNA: TGTGCCAGCTCACGCACCGCATTGTCGACGGACAATGAGCAGTTCTTC
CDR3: CASSRTALSTDNEQFF

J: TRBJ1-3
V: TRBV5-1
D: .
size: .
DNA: TGCGCCAGCAGCTTAGAGGGGCGAGGAAACACCATATATTTT
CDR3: CASSLEGRGNTIYF

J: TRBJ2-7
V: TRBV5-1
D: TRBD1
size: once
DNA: TGCGCCAGCACCCTGGGACAGACGAGCTCCTACGAGCAGTACTTC
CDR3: CASTLGQTSSYEQYF

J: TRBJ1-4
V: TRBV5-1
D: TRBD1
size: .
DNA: TGCGCCAGCAGCCTGGGACAGGGATACGAAAAACTGTTTTTT
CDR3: CASSLGQGYEKLFF

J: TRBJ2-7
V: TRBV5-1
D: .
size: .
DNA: TGCGCCAGCAGCTCTCCCTCCTACGAGCAGTACTTC
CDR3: CASSSPSYEQYF

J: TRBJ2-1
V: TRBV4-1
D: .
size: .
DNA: TGCGCCAGCAGCTTGACAGCCTCCTCCTACAATGAGCAGTTCTTC
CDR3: CASSLTASSYNEQFF

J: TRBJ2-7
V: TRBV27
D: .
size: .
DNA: TGTGCCAGCAACTTTCGGCTCCAAACCTACGAGCAGTACTTC
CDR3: CASNFRLQTYEQYF

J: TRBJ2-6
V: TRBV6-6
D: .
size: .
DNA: TGTGCTTTCCTATCTGGGGCCAACGTCCTGACTTTC
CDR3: CAFLSGANVLTF

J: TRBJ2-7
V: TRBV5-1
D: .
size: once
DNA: TGCGCCAGCAGCTTGGGAGGGACAACCCCCTACGAGCAGTACTTC
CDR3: CASSLGGTTPYEQYF

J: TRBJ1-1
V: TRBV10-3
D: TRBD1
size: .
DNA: TGTGCCATCAGCCCACAGGGGGCGCGGAACACTGAAGCTTTCTTT
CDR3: CAISPQGARNTEAFF

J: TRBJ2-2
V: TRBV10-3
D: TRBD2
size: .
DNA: TGTGCCACCTCCTTGGTAGCGGGCGAGACCGCCGGGGAGCTGTTTTTT
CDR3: CATSLVAGETAGELFF

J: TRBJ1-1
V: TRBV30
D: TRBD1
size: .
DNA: TGTGCCTGGAGTGCCGGGACAGGTAACACTGAAGCTTTCTTT
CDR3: CAWSAGTGNTEAFF

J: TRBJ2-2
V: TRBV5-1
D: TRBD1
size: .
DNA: TGCGCCAGCAGCCAAGGACAGGGAGGCGGGGAGCTGTTTTTT
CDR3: CASSQGQGGGELFF

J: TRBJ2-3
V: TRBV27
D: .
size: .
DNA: TGTGCCAGCAGTTTAGGCGCTTTCACAGATACGCAGTATTTT
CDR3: CASSLGAFTDTQYF

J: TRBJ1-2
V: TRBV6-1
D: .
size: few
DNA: TGTGCCAGCAGAGACTATGGCTACACCTTC
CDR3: CASRDYGYTF

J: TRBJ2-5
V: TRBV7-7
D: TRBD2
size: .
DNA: TGTGCCAGCAGCACCGGACTAGCGGGAGGAGAGACCCAGTACTTC
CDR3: CASSTGLAGGETQYF

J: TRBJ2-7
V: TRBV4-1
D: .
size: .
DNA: TGCGCCAGCACACGACGATTGGACGGTACCTACGAGCAGTACTTC
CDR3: CASTRRLDGTYEQYF

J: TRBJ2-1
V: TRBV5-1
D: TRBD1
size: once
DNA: TGCGCCAGCAGCTTTGGGGGACAGGGGGAGAATGAGCAGTTCTTC
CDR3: CASSFGGQGENEQFF

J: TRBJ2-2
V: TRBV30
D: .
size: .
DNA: TGTGCCTGGAGTGCCTTCCCCGGGGAGCTGTTTTTT
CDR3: CAWSAFPGELFF

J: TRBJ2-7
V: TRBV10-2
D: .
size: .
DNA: TGCGCCAGCACCAGCGGGCGAAGCTCCTACGAGCAGTACTTC
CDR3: CASTSGRSSYEQYF